The 23 T cell receptor beta chains below all came from one sample that was sequenced in a study of cytomegalovirus exposure and HLA in healthy donors. PCR amplification relied on 60 Vbeta primers (plus 13 Jbeta primers). TCRdb's copy holds only in-frame clones and misses some; the assay was immunoSEQ multiplex PCR. Found here are 100,000 to 150,000 clones; the top ten clones hold around 1.5%. What was sequenced was PBMCs. Every receptor here comes from a woman aged 35 to 49 in good health and CMV-seronegative.

The chain has TRBV5-1 and TRBJ2-5; D may be TRBD2 (7 bases). The CDR3 is 16 amino acids. V dropped 3 bases and J dropped 4 bases, with 19 bases sitting between them. Germline-derived CDR1 and CDR2 are SGHRS and YFSETQ. The DNA for the CDR3 is TGCGCCAGCAGCTCCGGAATGGGGGGGCGCCCAGAGACCCAGTACTTC. It specifies CASSSGMGGRPETQYF.

The V and J genes are TRBV5-5 and TRBJ2-7; maybe TRBD2 (7 bases). The CDR3 is 15 residues long. V was pared by 6 bases and J by 2 bases, with 18 bases between. The V gene's germline CDR1 is SGHKS and CDR2 YYEKEE (reference sequence). CDR3 residues: CASIVVVGGPYEQYF. For the CDR3, the DNA is TGTGCCAGCATCGTAGTAGTCGGGGGGCCCTACGAGCAGTACTTC.

The chain employs TRBV5-5 and TRBJ1-1, with D perhaps TRBD1 (6 bases). The CDR3 runs to 14 residues. Germline CDR1 reads SGHKS; CDR2 reads YYEKEE (reference sequence). V was trimmed by 4 bases and J by 0 bases, leaving 10 bases between them. The CDR3 sequence is CASSAGQLNTEAFF. The CDR3 nucleotides read TGTGCCAGCAGCGCCGGACAGTTGAACACTGAAGCTTTCTTT.

The rearrangement links TRBV9 to TRBJ2-2; possibly TRBD2 for D (5 bases). The CDR3 has 15 residues. Germline lookup yields CDR1 SGDLS and CDR2 YYNGEE. The V end was cut by 1 base, the J end by 2 bases, with 9 bases between. In DNA form, the CDR3 reads TGTGCCAGCAGCGTACCGGGATCCAACACCGGGGAGCTGTTTTTT. Translation gives CASSVPGSNTGELFF.

The chain is built from TRBV9 and TRBJ1-5; 7 nucleotides line up with TRBD1. Germline V gene sequence: CDR1 SGDLS, CDR2 YYNGEE. V dropped 6 bases and J dropped 4; count of bases not matched to a gene: 13. The CDR3 runs 16 residues. The CDR3 DNA follows: TGTGCCAGCACCATAAGGGACAGTACCGTTAATCAGCCCCAGCATTTT. Translating it yields CASTIRDSTVNQPQHF.

This chain links TRBV5-6 with TRBJ1-2; D uncertain. The CDR3 consists of 15 residues. V was trimmed by 1 base and J by 0 bases, leaving 10 bases between them. From germline, CDR1 is SGHDT and CDR2 YYEEEE. Here the CDR3 DNA reads TGTGCCAGCAGCTTGATAACAGCAGCTAACTATGGCTACACCTTC. This sequence encodes CASSLITAANYGYTF.

This chain connects TRBV11-1 to TRBJ2-1, with 10 bases lining up with TRBD1. J was trimmed by 1 base and V by 5 bases; bases with no gene match: 8. The CDR3 loop spans 17 amino acids. Per the germline V gene, CDR1 is SGHAT and CDR2 is FQDESV (reference sequence). The CDR3 sequence: CASSSPGTGVSYNEQFF. The CDR3 nucleotides are TGTGCCAGCAGCAGTCCCGGGACAGGGGTTTCCTACAATGAGCAGTTCTTC.

The J gene is TRBJ1-4, the V gene TRBV4-1; tentatively, D is TRBD1 (5 bases). The CDR3 is 18 amino acids. Trimming removed 0 bases from V and 0 bases from J, with 14 bases in between. Germline V gives CDR1 MGHRA, CDR2 YSYEKL. The CDR3 bases are TGCGCCAGCAGCCAAGAGAGTTGGACAAGGGCAACTAATGAAAAACTGTTTTTT. Translated, it gives CASSQESWTRATNEKLFF.

The rearrangement uses TRBV5-1 and TRBJ2-1, with TRBD1 matching over 9 bases. Looked up from germline, CDR1 is SGHRS and CDR2 is YFSETQ. The CDR3 covers 14 residues. Trimming cost V 4 bases and J 9 bases; bases outside gene matches: 8. CDR3 in amino acids: CASSPGTGSREQFF. The CDR3, as DNA: TGCGCCAGCAGCCCCGGGACAGGGTCGCGTGAGCAGTTCTTC.

The gene calls are TRBV20-1 and TRBJ2-5, with no clear D. Trimming removed 0 bases at V and 6 bases at J, with 5 bases between. In germline, CDR1 is DFQATT, CDR2 SNEGSKA (reference sequence). The CDR3 spans 11 residues. The CDR3 is CSARDLQTQYF. The CDR3 DNA is TGCAGTGCTAGAGATCTCCAGACCCAGTACTTC.

The chain joins TRBV9 to TRBJ2-4; 9 bases match TRBD1. The CDR3 spans 18 residues. Per the germline V gene, CDR1 is SGDLS and CDR2 is YYNGEE. V lost 3 bases and J lost 0; bases outside the gene matches: 10. CDR3 DNA: TGTGCCAGCAGCGACGAGGCGGGACAGGGCAGAGCCAAAAACATTCAGTACTTC. Translating gives CASSDEAGQGRAKNIQYF.

CDR3 loop: CAISEWQDTQYF. In nucleotides, the CDR3 is TGTGCCATCAGTGAGTGGCAGGATACGCAGTATTTT. The chain joins TRBV10-3 to TRBJ2-3; D remains unclear. The germline gives CDR1 ENHRY, CDR2 SYGVKD. The length of the CDR3 is 12 residues. V was clipped by 1 base and J by 6 bases, with 5 bases between them.

V and J are TRBV6-6 and TRBJ2-2, with TRBD1 matching 7 bases. V shed 10 bases, J shed 5 bases, and the junction held 10 bases outside the gene matches. The CDR3 is made up of 14 amino acids. Germline V lookup: CDR1 MNHNY, CDR2 SVGAGI (reference sequence). CDR3 DNA: TGTGCCATCCGGGACAGCAAAGATACCGGGGAGCTGTTTTTT. Its translation: CAIRDSKDTGELFF.

V and J are TRBV9 and TRBJ2-3, with 9 bases lining up with TRBD2. The V and J ends lost 1 base and 0 bases, in that order; junction bases with no gene match: 3. Germline-derived CDR1 and CDR2 are SGDLS and YYNGEE. This CDR3 region has 16 residues. CDR3 amino acids: CASSVLAGASTDTQYF. In DNA form, the CDR3 reads TGTGCCAGCAGCGTATTAGCGGGGGCAAGCACAGATACGCAGTATTTT. Variable domain in full (rest from reference TRBV9 and TRBJ2-3): DSGVTQTPKHLITATGQRVTLRCSPRSGDLSVYWYQQSLDQGLQFLIQYYNGEERAKGNILERFSAQQFPDLHSELNLSSLELGDSALYFCASSVLAGASTDTQYFGPGTRLTVL.

The rearrangement joins TRBV4-1 to TRBJ2-6; possibly TRBD1 for D (6 bases). CDR3 length: 19 residues. Germline lookup yields CDR1 MGHRA and CDR2 YSYEKL. V lost 4 bases, J lost 1 base, and 20 bases lay in between. CDR3 loop: CASSRPGPGQSSGANVLTF. CDR3 sequence (DNA): TGCGCCAGCAGCCGTCCAGGGCCGGGACAATCTTCTGGGGCCAACGTCCTGACTTTC.

The chain's CDR3 is CASSPGTVNSNEQFF. CDR3 coding DNA: TGCGCCAGCAGCCCAGGGACAGTGAATAGTAATGAGCAGTTCTTC. J is TRBJ2-1 and V is TRBV5-1; 7 bases map to TRBD1. The CDR3 has 15 residues. Germline V gives CDR1 SGHRS, CDR2 YFSETQ. J was trimmed by 7 bases and V by 4 bases; bases with no gene match: 11. Full variable domain (outside the CDR3, taken from reference TRBV5-1 and TRBJ2-1): KAGVTQTPRYLIKTRGQQVTLSCSPISGHRSVSWYQQTPGQGLQFLFEYFSETQRNKGNFPGRFSGRQFSNSRSEMNVSTLELGDSALYLCASSPGTVNSNEQFFGPGTRLTVL.

This chain connects TRBV18 to TRBJ2-7; 9 nucleotides line up with TRBD1. After removal of 6 bases from V and 0 bases from J, the junction contained 6 bases not matched to a gene. The length of the CDR3 is 15 residues. Germline assignment: CDR1 KGHSH and CDR2 LQKENI. CDR3 sequence (DNA): TGTGCCAGCTCCCTCGGGACAGGGAACTCCTACGAGCAGTACTTC. Translating gives CASSLGTGNSYEQYF.

The rearrangement joins TRBV5-1 to TRBJ1-4; D not resolved. CDR3 length: 17 residues. Germline values: CDR1 SGHRS, CDR2 YFSETQ. V lost 4 bases and J lost 8, with 24 bases in between. This CDR3 is CASSRRLKVHGEEKLFF. CDR3 coding DNA: TGCGCCAGCAGCCGCCGCCTAAAGGTGCACGGGGAAGAAAAACTGTTTTTT.

The chain links TRBV4-3 to TRBJ2-7; D perhaps matches TRBD1 (6 bases). The CDR3 contains 16 residues. V lost 2 bases and J 4 bases, leaving 18 bases between the germline ends. CDR1 is LGHNA, CDR2 YSLEER, per germline. CDR3 bases: TGCGCCAGCAGCCAACAAGTGGGGGCTCTCTCTTACGAGCAGTACTTC. Residues: CASSQQVGALSYEQYF.

The chain uses TRBV6-1 and TRBJ1-6; 9 bases map to TRBD1. Germline CDR1 reads MNHNS; CDR2 reads SASEGT. Germline trimming cut 3 bases from V and 0 bases from J; bases unmatched to any gene: 9. The CDR3 is 19 residues long. The CDR3 here is CASSDKGDRVLSYNSPLHF. The DNA of the CDR3 is TGTGCCAGCAGTGATAAGGGGGACAGGGTCCTCTCCTATAATTCACCCCTCCACTTT.

The rearrangement links TRBV19 to TRBJ1-1; 7 nucleotides align to TRBD1. In germline, CDR1 is LNHDA, CDR2 SQIVND (reference sequence). Unmatched junction bases numbered 17, after V lost 6 bases and J lost 1 base. The CDR3 loop spans 18 amino acids. DNA for the CDR3: TGTGCCAGTAGCCTCCTGCCTGGGACAGAGTTAAAGAACACTGAAGCTTTCTTT. Encoded protein: CASSLLPGTELKNTEAFF.

V gene TRBV6-6 combines with J gene TRBJ2-3, with D unresolved. The ends were cut back, 2 bases at V and 4 bases at J, with 4 bases in the middle. The germline gives CDR1 MNHNY, CDR2 SVGAGI (reference sequence). CDR3 length: 12 amino acids. CDR3: CASSYPADTQYF. In DNA form, the CDR3 reads TGTGCCAGCAGTTACCCCGCAGATACGCAGTATTTT.

V and J are TRBV10-3 and TRBJ1-2, with D tentatively TRBD1 (6 bases). V dropped 4 bases and J dropped 7 bases, with 13 bases sitting between them. CDR3 length equals 13 residues. Germline V gives CDR1 ENHRY, CDR2 SYGVKD. CDR3 region: CAISGGAGVGYTF. In DNA, the CDR3 is TGTGCCATCAGTGGTGGGGCAGGGGTTGGCTACACCTTC.